This T cell receptor beta chain stems from a study of cytomegalovirus exposure and HLA in healthy donors. Study context: Samples from HLA-typed donors yielded about 85 million unique TCRs in an early data release.

Deletions cut 0 bases from V and 3 bases from J, with 11 bases between. The CDR3 consists of 16 residues. CDR1 ENHRY and CDR2 SYGVKD come from the germline V gene. PCR employed 60 Vbeta and 13 Jbeta primers. The method was immunoSEQ multiplex PCR; TCRdb's version includes in-frame clones alone and lacks a portion of them. This table has some 61,000 clones, approximately 80% appearing once. This clonotype was obtained from a human donor in good health. The sample was PBMCs. V and J are TRBV10-3 and TRBJ1-4; D remains unclear. The CDR3 sequence: CAISESGGKPNEKLFF. CDR3 bases: TGTGCCATCAGTGAGTCGGGAGGGAAGCCTAATGAAAAACTGTTTTTT.